This T cell receptor (beta chain) appears in the sequencing data of a study of early T cells in non-severe SARS-CoV-2 infection (dated by TCRdb to about 2021). Notes on the research overall: Bulk RNA from unsorted whole blood was used for TCR sequencing, so alpha and beta chains could not be paired.

Turning to this clonotype: Its antigen is still unknown. Base qualities are not provided; no much larger clone lies one nucleotide away.

Paper-wide results and their limitations: VDJdb matching was skewed toward anti-spike CD8 responses and likely underestimated virus-specific expansions by missing private and CD4 specificities.

Set within a cohort of healthcare workers in London, UK, this nested case-control study involved weekly PCR testing of nasopharyngeal swabs along with blood sampling. Healthcare workers were recruited during the week of the UK lockdown, between 23 and 31 March 2020, and followed weekly for up to roughly 16 weeks. Receptors were amplified or captured by 5' RACE. The instrument was a NextSeq 500. In the TCR library protocol, unique molecular identifiers were attached to individual cDNA molecules to correct for PCR bias and sequencing error. TCR alpha and beta chains were both sequenced, and the abundances of alpha and beta sequences in each sample were closely correlated with each other. The study's processing was this. Decombinator V4 was used to annotate the V gene, J gene and CDR3 of the TCR sequences. TCRs were defined as expanded if a significant change between any two time points was detected under a Poisson model with p below 0.0001. TCR abundances were normalised to the total number of TCRs sequenced per sample and were expressed as counts per million. TRAV1-2 paired with TRAJ12, TRAJ20 or TRAJ33 defined MAIT TCRs, while TRAV10 paired with TRAJ18 defined iNKT TCRs. VDJdb, accessed 1 November 2021, was searched for CMV, EBV and SARS-CoV-2 annotated TCRs, excluding TCRs annotated for multiple antigens. Using fastp at Q25 and MiXCR, TCRdb reprocessed the public reads and kept productive beta chains. Entries that share a CDR3 protein sequence are merged under the most common genes and DNA. These V and J calls originate from TCRdb's pipeline instead of the authors' own analysis. The sample includes tens of thousands of distinct CDR3 sequences, with about 12% observed a single time. The top ten constitute more than 3.5% of the sample.

As encoded in the germline V gene, CDR1 is SQVTM while CDR2 is ANQGSEA. The CDR3 has 13 amino acids, counting the end cysteine and phenylalanine. Just CDR3 DNA is preserved here, 39 bases in frame from base 1. Trimming takes 5 bases from V and 2 bases from J, and the germline ends sit 13 bases apart. Sample: whole blood. The chain uses TRBV29-1 and TRBJ2-7; too little of a D gene remains to name it. This sequence was found in an adult who was a healthcare worker with PCR-confirmed SARS-CoV-2 infection or an uninfected control (not recorded which). The nucleotide sequence is TGCAGCGTTCTCTGGGTAGAAGCCTACGAGCAGTACTTC. It translates as CSVLWVEAYEQYF.